This TCR beta chain was captured by sequencing in a study of beta chain features in type 1 diabetes. Overall study results and limits: TCRB CDR3s from Type 1 diabetes patients were moderately but significantly shorter in all four CD4+ subsets. cDNA-based sequencing might over-represent cells highly expressing TCR. Naive, central memory and Treg TCRB repertoires appeared more alike in patients than in healthy donors.

A word on this clone: Antigen specificity is unknown.

Germline lookup yields CDR1 MDHEN and CDR2 SYDVKM. V shed 5 bases and J shed 5 bases, with 12 bases lying between them. The CDR3 is 13 amino acids. Of the isolated RNA, all was reverse transcribed, and so the sequenced material was expressed TCRB transcripts. TCRdb's copy holds only in-frame clones and misses some; the assay was immunoSEQ multiplex PCR. Of more than 250,000 clones in the sample, just over 20% were seen once. One heparinised draw of blood, averaging roughly 0.12 L, came from each donor. Each of the CD4+ naive, central memory, regulatory and stem cell-like memory populations was sorted via CD45RO/CCR7/CD25/CD127/CD95/CD27.

The sequence derives from a woman between 40 and 55 years old with type 1 diabetes. The source material was naive CD4+ T cells from blood. V gene TRBV28 combines with J gene TRBJ1-1; D uncertain. This CDR3 reads CASSPPHGTEAFF. The CDR3 coding sequence is TGTGCCAGCAGTCCCCCTCACGGGACTGAAGCTTTCTTT. Looking up the rest from reference TRBV28 and TRBJ1-1 gives the full variable domain: DVKVTQSSRYLVKRTGEKVFLECVQDMDHENMFWYRQDPGLGLRLIYFSYDVKMKEKGDIPEGYSVSREKKERFSLILESASTNQTSMYLCASSPPHGTEAFFGQGTRLTVV.